This paragraph covers one TCR beta chain sequence. These data are taken from a study of blood T cell repertoires in COVID-19. As for the study in general: Whether acute or convalescent, the COVID-19 samples came from the United States, Italy and Spain.

Original methodology: From reference gene primer amplification, estimates of nucleated cell counts were derived. Profiling relied on immunoSEQ multiplex PCR, and the TCRdb table lists in-frame clones only, not all of them. That table furnishes V, J and clone size, whereas the DNA furnished D and trimming. The repertoire includes 60,000 to 85,000 clones, 84% of them detected once, and 36% sits in the top ten. Germline-derived CDR1 and CDR2 are SGHVS and FQNEAQ. The CDR3 is made up of 15 amino acids. V dropped 5 bases and J dropped 7 bases, with 21 bases sitting between them. This sequence was found in a man in his 70s with acute or convalescent COVID-19. Material: peripheral blood. V gene TRBV7-8 combines with J gene TRBJ2-7, with a tentative D call TRBD2 (6 bases). CDR3 protein: CASSPYSGGAREQYF. The DNA of the CDR3 is TGTGCCAGCAGCCCTTATAGCGGAGGGGCTCGGGAGCAGTACTTC.